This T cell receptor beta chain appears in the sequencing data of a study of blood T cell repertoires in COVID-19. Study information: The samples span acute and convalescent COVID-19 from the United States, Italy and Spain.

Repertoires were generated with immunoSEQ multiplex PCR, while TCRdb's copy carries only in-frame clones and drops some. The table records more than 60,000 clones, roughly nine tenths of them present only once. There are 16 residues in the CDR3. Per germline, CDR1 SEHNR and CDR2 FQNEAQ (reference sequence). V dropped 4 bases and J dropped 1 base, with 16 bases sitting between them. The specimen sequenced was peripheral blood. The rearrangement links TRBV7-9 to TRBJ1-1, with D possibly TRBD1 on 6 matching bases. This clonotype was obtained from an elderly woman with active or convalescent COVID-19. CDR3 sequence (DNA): TGTGCCAGCAGCTACTACAGGGTCTCGGCGAACACTGAAGCTTTCTTT. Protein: CASSYYRVSANTEAFF.